The 8 T cell receptor beta chains presented below share a single source sample, sequenced in a study of CXCR3-negative and CXCR3-positive naive CD8 T cells (dated by TCRdb to between 2018 and 2021). The run used a NextSeq 550. The Human TCR Profiling Kit (MiLaboratory) was used to prepare UMI-labeled 5' RACE TRB cDNA libraries. After the reads were reprocessed by TCRdb, one entry was made per CDR3 protein sequence, with no DNA. The sample table includes tens of thousands of distinct CDR3 sequences. Clones ranked in the top ten supply 1.1% of the sample. Sequencing was done on a sample of naive CXCR3- CD8+ T cells from blood. The cell subset or site label, read with the paper, signifies: CD45RO-CCR7+CD27+CD95- naive CD8+ T cells lacking CXCR3 (TNR3-). All receptors derive from a human donor in good health. Some clones in this sample may be carry-over from other donors' samples.

The chain recombines TRBV5-6 with TRBJ2-7; TCRdb selects TRBD1, and the lack of DNA leaves this call unchecked. The germline CDR1 and CDR2 sequences are SGHDT and YYEEEE. This CDR3 is 14 amino acids long. CDR3 sequence reads: CASSLLNDRTEQYF.

The chain is built from TRBV20-1 and TRBJ2-2. Per the germline V gene, CDR1 is DFQATT and CDR2 is SNEGSKA (reference sequence). The CDR3 consists of 16 residues. This chain's CDR3 is CSASRGAQLNTGELFF.

CDR3 loop: CASSFASGYLNEQFF. This rearrangement joins TRBV6-2 or TRBV6-3 to TRBJ2-1; TCRdb proposes TRBD2, but this gene call is untestable without DNA. The CDR3 sequence is 15 residues long. From germline, CDR1 is MNHEY and CDR2 SVGEGT.

This chain joins TRBV29-1 and TRBJ1-1; lacking DNA, the TRBD1 call made by TCRdb goes unchecked. The CDR3 consists of 13 residues. The germline gives CDR1 SQVTM, CDR2 ANQGSEA. The CDR3 loop reads CSVYGQGIGGAFF.

This chain connects TRBV11-2 to TRBJ2-7; TCRdb lists TRBD2, though no DNA is available to test this call. CDR3 size: 17 residues. CDR1 is SGHAT and CDR2 is FQNNGV in the germline V gene. CDR3 in amino acids: CASRGLAGNMASYEQYF.

The rearrangement uses TRBV6-2 or TRBV6-3 and TRBJ1-6. The germline V gene encodes CDR1 MNHEY and CDR2 SVGEGT. The CDR3 extends over 15 amino acids. CDR3 region: CASSYDPSEESPLHF.

The rearrangement joins TRBV9 to TRBJ2-7; as DNA is missing, the TRBD1 call by TCRdb cannot be tested. This CDR3 is built from 14 residues. CDR1 SGDLS and CDR2 YYNGEE come from the germline V gene. CDR3: CASSVSGQNYEQYF.

The chain couples TRBV5-1 to TRBJ2-7; with no DNA, the TCRdb D assignment of TRBD1 cannot be verified. The CDR3 is 15 amino acids. The germline gives CDR1 SGHRS, CDR2 YFSETQ. The CDR3: CASSAPGQGTYEQYF.